Reported below is one T cell receptor (beta chain). Assay: immunoSEQ multiplex PCR; the TCRdb copy retains only in-frame clones and omits some. The sample shows 150,000 to 200,000 clones, approximately 88% of them seen only once. These data belong to a study of blood T cell repertoires in COVID-19. Germline V gives CDR1 MNHEY, CDR2 SMNVEV (reference sequence). This CDR3 contains 16 residues. The V segment lost 4 bases and the J segment 6 bases; nucleotides outside the gene matches: 12. The receptor was isolated from a woman aged 45 to 65 with acute or convalescent COVID-19. Sequenced material: peripheral blood. The chain carries TRBV27 and TRBJ2-5, with TRBD1 matching over 9 bases. The CDR3 DNA is TGTGCCAGCAGTTCAATGGTGGGACAGGGTGAGCAGACCCAGTACTTC. Its protein product is CASSSMVGQGEQTQYF.